This T cell receptor (beta chain) is drawn from a study of blood T cell repertoires in COVID-19. Study in general: Collection of acute and convalescent COVID-19 samples took place in the United States, Italy and Spain. PBMCs, B-cell-depleted T cells, or T cells provided the cDNA or gDNA that made up the material.

In the authors' methods: It was from reference gene primer amplification that nucleated cell counts were estimated. Measured with immunoSEQ multiplex PCR; TCRdb has only the in-frame clones, and not every one. The V and J calls and clone size were taken over from that table, and D and trimming were inferred from the DNA. Of under 60,000 clones listed, roughly 82% were seen once; the top ten hold 7.3%. This TCR was recovered from a man between 35 and 55 years old with acute or convalescent COVID-19. The sample was peripheral blood.

The CDR3: CASRVQGSSYEQYF. The CDR3 nucleotides read TGTGCCAGCAGAGTCCAGGGGTCCTCCTACGAGCAGTACTTC. The chain joins TRBV2 to TRBJ2-7; a possible D gene is TRBD1 (6 bases). With 6 bases removed from V and 0 bases from J, the gap between germline ends came to 12 bases. The germline CDR1 and CDR2 sequences are SNHLY and FYNNEI. CDR3 length equals 14 residues.